These 2 T cell receptor beta chains originate from one sample sequenced in a study of T cell responses to AZD1222 COVID-19 vaccine. Data came from immunoSEQ multiplex PCR; TCRdb stores just in-frame clones and leaves some out. The data contain more than 85,000 clones, over 80% of them seen just once; the ten biggest clones take up 7.5%. Sequenced material: peripheral blood, taken on day 0 of AZD1222 vaccination. The receptor source for this set is an adult in good health.

The chain couples TRBV4-2 to TRBJ2-7, with a tentative D call TRBD1 (6 bases). CDR3 length: 15 amino acids. V lost 1 base, J lost 6 bases, and 16 bases lay in between. Germline lookup yields CDR1 LGHNA and CDR2 YNFKEQ. The CDR3 sequence is CASSQVEQGSFEQYF. In DNA form, the CDR3 reads TGTGCCAGCAGCCAAGTGGAGCAGGGGTCGTTCGAGCAGTACTTC.

The chain uses TRBV7-2 and TRBJ1-1, with no clear D. The CDR3 covers 13 residues. The germline gives CDR1 SGHTA, CDR2 FQGNSA. Between the trimmed V and J ends, which lost 7 bases and 1 base, there was a span of 10 bases. DNA of the CDR3: TGTGCCAGCAAGGTAGGAGGGAACACTGAAGCTTTCTTT. Its translation is CASKVGGNTEAFF.